This note documents a single TCR beta chain sequence. The target antigen is unknown. The RNA input was roughly 0.5 to 1 ug, and it was reverse transcribed with random hexamers. In TCRdb, the immunoSEQ multiplex PCR reads were re-called with MiXCR into one record per CDR3 protein. This table has around 190,000 distinct CDR3 sequences, 90% to 95% appearing once. These data are taken from a study of CD8 T cells in Susac syndrome. Looking at the study overall: Within the sequenced group of Susac syndrome patients, roughly six showed active disease and roughly 8 were in remission. Study-wide points: CD4+ repertoires of Susac syndrome patients lacked detectable clonal expansion.

While CD8+ and CD4+ T cells were isolated negatively, TEMRA cells were enriched by FACS. This TCR was recovered from a human donor with Susac syndrome. Specimen: CD4+ T cells from PBMCs.

In nucleotides, the CDR3 is TGTGCCAGCGGTCGGGCAGATACGCAGTATTTT. It yields the protein CASGRADTQYF. J is TRBJ2-3 and V is TRBV12-3 or TRBV12-4; D not certain. The germline V and J ends were trimmed by 8 bases and 4 bases, with 7 bases remaining between them. The CDR3 is 11 amino acids.